The 12 T cell receptor beta chains given below trace back to one sample, sequenced in a study of T cell responses to AZD1222 COVID-19 vaccine. This table comes from immunoSEQ multiplex PCR, and its TCRdb copy is limited to in-frame clones, with some not included. The sample has over 150,000 clones, more than 75% seen once. The specimen comprised peripheral blood, sampled on day 0 of AZD1222 vaccination. Source of these receptors: an adult in good health.

V is TRBV19 and J is TRBJ1-5; possibly TRBD1 for D (5 bases). Germline loops: CDR1 LNHDA, CDR2 SQIVND (reference sequence). CDR3 size: 15 residues. V was trimmed by 7 bases and J by 0 bases, leaving 13 bases between them. The CDR3: CASNSPGTSNQPQHF. In nucleotides, the CDR3 is TGTGCCAGTAACTCCCCCGGGACTAGCAATCAGCCCCAGCATTTT.

The rearrangement links TRBV4-3 to TRBJ1-2; the D is unclear. This CDR3 is 15 amino acids long. CDR1 is LGHNA, CDR2 YSLEER, per germline. V dropped 1 base and J dropped 4 bases, with 13 bases sitting between them. The CDR3: CASSQGRTEAYGYTF. CDR3 bases: TGCGCCAGCAGCCAAGGGAGAACAGAAGCCTATGGCTACACCTTC.

This clone was detected once. V usage is TRBV18 and J usage is TRBJ1-6; D remains unclear. The CDR3 runs to 13 residues. Germline-derived CDR1 and CDR2 are KGHSH and LQKENI. Trimming took off 3 bases at V and 7 bases at J, with 7 bases between the two ends. The CDR3 spells CASSPSQNSPLHF. The CDR3 DNA follows: TGTGCCAGCTCACCGTCCCAAAATTCACCCCTCCACTTT.

The V and J genes are TRBV4-1 and TRBJ1-2; D remains ambiguous. The ends were cut back, 4 bases at V and 0 bases at J, with 12 bases in the middle. Per the germline V gene, CDR1 is MGHRA and CDR2 is YSYEKL. CDR3 length: 15 residues. Here the CDR3 reads CASSRGEGANYGYTF. In nucleotides, the CDR3 is TGCGCCAGCAGCCGGGGTGAGGGAGCTAACTATGGCTACACCTTC.

The chain links TRBV4-1 to TRBJ1-2, with 7 bases aligning to TRBD1. Germline V gene data show CDR1 as MGHRA and CDR2 as YSYEKL. The CDR3 loop spans 15 amino acids. After removal of 1 base from V and 2 bases from J, the junction contained 4 bases not matched to a gene. The CDR3, as DNA: TGCGCCAGCAGCCAAGCGCCAGGGGGGAACTATGGCTACACCTTC. Its translation is CASSQAPGGNYGYTF.

V and J are TRBV27 and TRBJ2-7; 9 nucleotides match TRBD1. V shed 8 bases and J 1 base; nucleotides not matched to a gene: 6. CDR1 MNHEY and CDR2 SMNVEV come from the germline V gene (reference sequence). The CDR3 has 14 residues. CDR3 amino acids: CASGRQGDSYEQYF. As DNA, the CDR3 is TGTGCCAGCGGGAGACAGGGGGATTCCTACGAGCAGTACTTC.

By sample fraction, this clone is medium-sized. V usage is TRBV4-1 and J usage is TRBJ1-2; D remains unclear. The germline V and J ends were trimmed by 1 base and 4 bases, with 4 bases remaining between them. CDR1 MGHRA and CDR2 YSYEKL come from the germline V gene. This CDR3 has 12 residues. The CDR3 sequence: CASSQAGYGYTF. The DNA for the CDR3 is TGCGCCAGCAGCCAAGCGGGCTATGGCTACACCTTC.

The chain uses TRBV3-1 (or the pseudogene TRBV3-2) and TRBJ1-5; possibly TRBD1 for D (5 bases). Germline V lookup: CDR1 LGHDT, CDR2 YNNKEL (reference sequence). The CDR3 extends over 14 amino acids. V was cut by 2 bases and J by 5 bases, with 10 bases left in between. The CDR3 spells CASSQIGADQPQHF. In nucleotides, the CDR3 is TGTGCCAGCAGCCAAATCGGGGCGGATCAGCCCCAGCATTTT.

This sequence joins TRBV19 and TRBJ1-1, with D unresolved. CDR3 length equals 13 residues. Germline CDR1 reads LNHDA; CDR2 reads SQIVND (reference sequence). Trimming pared 3 bases from V and 0 bases from J, leaving 5 bases between. CDR3 nucleotide sequence: TGTGCCAGTAGTATTCGAGTGAACACTGAAGCTTTCTTT. Encoded protein: CASSIRVNTEAFF.

The V and J genes are TRBV28 and TRBJ1-4; D gene ambiguous. The CDR3 loop spans 15 amino acids. CDR1 MDHEN and CDR2 SYDVKM come from the germline V gene. V was clipped by 8 bases and J by 7 bases, with 20 bases between them. CDR3 coding DNA: TGTGCCAGCGCAGGAATAGGGTCGCAAAGTGAAAAACTGTTTTTT. Translation: CASAGIGSQSEKLFF.

The genes are TRBV7-9 and TRBJ2-5; 9 bases match TRBD1. CDR3 size: 14 residues. Germline assignment: CDR1 SEHNR and CDR2 FQNEAQ (reference sequence). V dropped 5 bases and J dropped 5; count of bases not matched to a gene: 6. The CDR3 DNA reads TGTGCCAGCAGCCGGGACAGGGAGGAGGAGACCCAGTACTTC. Protein sequence: CASSRDREEETQYF.

This rearrangement joins TRBV7-9 to TRBJ1-2, with 7 bases fitting TRBD1. CDR3 size: 14 residues. Looked up from germline, CDR1 is SEHNR and CDR2 is FQNEAQ (reference sequence). The ends lost 3 bases at V and 7 bases at J; junction bases unmatched: 8. The CDR3 loop is CASSFRGTPLGYTF. Here the CDR3 DNA reads TGTGCCAGCAGCTTCAGGGGGACGCCTCTTGGCTACACCTTC.